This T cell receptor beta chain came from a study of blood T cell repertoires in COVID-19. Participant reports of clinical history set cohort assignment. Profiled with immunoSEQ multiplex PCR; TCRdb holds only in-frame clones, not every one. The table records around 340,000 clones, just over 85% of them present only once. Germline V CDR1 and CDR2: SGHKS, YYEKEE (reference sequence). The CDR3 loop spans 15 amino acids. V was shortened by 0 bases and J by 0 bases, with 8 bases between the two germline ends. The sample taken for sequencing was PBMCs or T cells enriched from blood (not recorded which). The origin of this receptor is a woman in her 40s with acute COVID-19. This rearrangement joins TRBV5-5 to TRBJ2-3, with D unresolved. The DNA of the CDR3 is TGTGCCAGCAGCTTGGGGCAGACTAGCACAGATACGCAGTATTTT. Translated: CASSLGQTSTDTQYF. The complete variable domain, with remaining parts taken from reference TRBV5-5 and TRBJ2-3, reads DAGVTQSPTHLIKTRGQQVTLRCSPISGHKSVSWYQQVLGQGPQFIFQYYEKEERGRGNFPDRFSARQFPNYSSELNVNALLLGDSALYLCASSLGQTSTDTQYFGPGTRLTVL.